Sequencing of this TCR beta chain was carried out in a study of blood T cell repertoires in COVID-19. CDR1 and CDR2 from the germline V gene are SGHDN and FVKESK. The CDR3 covers 15 residues. The V gene end was trimmed by 1 base and the J gene end by 3 bases; junction bases not matched to a gene: 4. This clone appeared once. Profiled with immunoSEQ multiplex PCR; TCRdb holds only in-frame clones, not every one. The sample lists about 170,000 clones; around 79% were seen once. The specimen sequenced was PBMCs or T cells enriched from blood (not recorded which). The chain employs TRBV14 and TRBJ2-7; 9 bases are a match to TRBD2. The receptor's source is a woman in her 70s in a cohort exposed to, infected with or recovered from COVID-19 (not recorded which). The CDR3 loop reads CASSQGLADVYEQYF. The DNA of the CDR3 is TGTGCCAGCAGCCAAGGACTAGCGGACGTCTACGAGCAGTACTTC.